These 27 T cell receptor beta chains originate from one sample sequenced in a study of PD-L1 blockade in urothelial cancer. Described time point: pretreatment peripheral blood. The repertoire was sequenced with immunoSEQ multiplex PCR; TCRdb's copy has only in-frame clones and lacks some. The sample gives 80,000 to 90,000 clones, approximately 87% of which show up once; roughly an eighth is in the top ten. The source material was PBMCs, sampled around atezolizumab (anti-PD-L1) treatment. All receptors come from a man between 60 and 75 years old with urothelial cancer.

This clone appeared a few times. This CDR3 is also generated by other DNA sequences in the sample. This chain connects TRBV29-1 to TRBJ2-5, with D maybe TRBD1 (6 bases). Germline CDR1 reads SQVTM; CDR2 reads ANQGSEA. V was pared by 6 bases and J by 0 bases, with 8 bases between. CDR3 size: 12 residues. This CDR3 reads CSVGQNQETQYF. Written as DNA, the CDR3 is TGCAGCGTAGGACAGAACCAAGAGACCCAGTACTTC. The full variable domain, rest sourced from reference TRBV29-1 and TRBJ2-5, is SAVISQKPSRDICQRGTSLTIQCQVDSQVTMMFWYRQQPGQSLTLIATANQGSEATYESGFVIDKFPISRPNLTFSTLTVSNMSPEDSSIYLCSVGQNQETQYFGPGTRLLVL.

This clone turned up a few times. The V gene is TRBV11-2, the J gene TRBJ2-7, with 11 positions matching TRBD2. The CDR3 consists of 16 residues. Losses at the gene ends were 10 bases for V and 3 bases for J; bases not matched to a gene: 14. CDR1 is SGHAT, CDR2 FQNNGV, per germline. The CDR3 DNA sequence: TGTGCCACCTCCTATAGCGGGGGGGCCGTAGGCTACGAGCAGTACTTC. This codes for CATSYSGGAVGYEQYF.

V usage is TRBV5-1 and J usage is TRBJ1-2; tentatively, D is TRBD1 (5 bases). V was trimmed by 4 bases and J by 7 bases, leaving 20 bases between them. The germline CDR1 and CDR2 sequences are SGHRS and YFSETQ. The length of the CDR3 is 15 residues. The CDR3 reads CASSPGTFRGFGYTF. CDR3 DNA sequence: TGCGCCAGCAGCCCGGGGACTTTCCGGGGATTTGGCTACACCTTC.

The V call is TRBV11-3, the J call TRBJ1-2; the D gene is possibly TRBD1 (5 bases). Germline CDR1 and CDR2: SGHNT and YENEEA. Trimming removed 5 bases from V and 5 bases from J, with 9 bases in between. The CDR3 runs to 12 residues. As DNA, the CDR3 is TGTGCCAGCAGCCAGGACACGTATGGCTACACCTTC. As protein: CASSQDTYGYTF. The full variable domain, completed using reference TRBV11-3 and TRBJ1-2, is EAGVVQSPRYKIIEKKQPVAFWCNPISGHNTLYWYLQNLGQGPELLIRYENEEAVDDSQLPKDRFSAERLKGVDSTLKIQPAELGDSAVYLCASSQDTYGYTFGSGTRLTVV.

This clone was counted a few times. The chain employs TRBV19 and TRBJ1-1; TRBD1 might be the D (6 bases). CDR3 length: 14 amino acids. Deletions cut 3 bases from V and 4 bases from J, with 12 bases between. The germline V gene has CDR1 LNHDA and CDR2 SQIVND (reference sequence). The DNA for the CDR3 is TGTGCCAGTAGTATCCTCCCCAGGGGCACTGAAGCTTTCTTT. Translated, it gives CASSILPRGTEAFF.

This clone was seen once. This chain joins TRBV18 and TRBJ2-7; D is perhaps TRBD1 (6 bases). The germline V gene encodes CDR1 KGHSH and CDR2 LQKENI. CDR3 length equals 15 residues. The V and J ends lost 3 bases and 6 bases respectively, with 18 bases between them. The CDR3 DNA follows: TGTGCCAGCTCACCGGGCGACACCCCAGGGGCCGAGCAGTACTTC. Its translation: CASSPGDTPGAEQYF.

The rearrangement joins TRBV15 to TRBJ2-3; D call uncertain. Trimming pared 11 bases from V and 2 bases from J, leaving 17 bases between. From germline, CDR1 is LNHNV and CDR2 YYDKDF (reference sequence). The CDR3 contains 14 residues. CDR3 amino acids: CAALDPGITDTQYF. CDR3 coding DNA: TGTGCCGCCCTGGATCCAGGAATCACAGATACGCAGTATTTT.

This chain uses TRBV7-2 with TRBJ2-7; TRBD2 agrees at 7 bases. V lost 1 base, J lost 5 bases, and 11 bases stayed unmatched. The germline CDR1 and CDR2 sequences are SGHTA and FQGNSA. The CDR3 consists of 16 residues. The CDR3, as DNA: TGTGCCAGCAGCTTAGATTCCGGCGGGAGAGCCCACGAGCAGTACTTC. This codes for CASSLDSGGRAHEQYF. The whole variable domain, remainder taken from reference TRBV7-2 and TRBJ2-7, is GAGVSQSPSNKVTEKGKDVELRCDPISGHTALYWYRQSLGQGLEFLIYFQGNSAPDKSGLPSDRFSAERTGGSVSTLTIQRTQQEDSAVYLCASSLDSGGRAHEQYFGPGTRLTVT.

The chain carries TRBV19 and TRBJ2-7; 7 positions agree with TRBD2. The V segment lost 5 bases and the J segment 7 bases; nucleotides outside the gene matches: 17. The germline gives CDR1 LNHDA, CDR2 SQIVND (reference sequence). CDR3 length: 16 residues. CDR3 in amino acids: CASSGRGAGALREQYF. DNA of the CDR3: TGTGCCAGTAGTGGGCGAGGGGCGGGAGCCTTAAGGGAGCAGTACTTC.

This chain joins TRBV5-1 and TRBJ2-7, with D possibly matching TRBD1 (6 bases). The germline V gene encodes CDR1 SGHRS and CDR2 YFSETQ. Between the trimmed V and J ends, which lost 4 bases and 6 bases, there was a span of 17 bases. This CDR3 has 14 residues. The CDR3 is CASSTGDIRSEQYF. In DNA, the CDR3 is TGCGCCAGCAGCACCGGGGACATTAGGTCCGAGCAGTACTTC.

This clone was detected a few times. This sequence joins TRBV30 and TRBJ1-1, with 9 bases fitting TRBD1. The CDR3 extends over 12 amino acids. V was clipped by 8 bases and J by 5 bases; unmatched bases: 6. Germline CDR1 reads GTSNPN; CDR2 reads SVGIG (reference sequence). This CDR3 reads CARETGGTEAFF. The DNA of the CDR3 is TGTGCCCGAGAGACAGGGGGAACTGAAGCTTTCTTT.

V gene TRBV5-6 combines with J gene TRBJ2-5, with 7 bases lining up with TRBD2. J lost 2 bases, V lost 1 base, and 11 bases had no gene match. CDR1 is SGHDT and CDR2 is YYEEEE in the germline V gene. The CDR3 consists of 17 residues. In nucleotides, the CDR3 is TGTGCCAGCAGCTTGTGGATGGGCGGGAGAATTCAAGAGACCCAGTACTTC. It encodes CASSLWMGGRIQETQYF.

CDR3 in DNA: TGTGCCTGGAGTGTATTGCTAGCGGGGGGTTTGCAGTATTTT. This gives the protein CAWSVLLAGGLQYF. The V and J genes are TRBV30 and TRBJ2-3, with 11 positions matching TRBD2. There are 14 residues in the CDR3. Germline trimming cut 0 bases from V and 11 bases from J; bases unmatched to any gene: 7. CDR1 and CDR2 (germline): GTSNPN, SVGIG (reference sequence).

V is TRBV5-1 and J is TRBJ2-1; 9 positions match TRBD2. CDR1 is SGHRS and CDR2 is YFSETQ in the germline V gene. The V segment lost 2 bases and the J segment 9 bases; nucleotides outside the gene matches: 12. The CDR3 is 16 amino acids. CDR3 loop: CASSLQGAGGPLEQFF. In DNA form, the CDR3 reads TGCGCCAGCAGCTTACAGGGCGCGGGAGGGCCACTTGAGCAGTTCTTC.

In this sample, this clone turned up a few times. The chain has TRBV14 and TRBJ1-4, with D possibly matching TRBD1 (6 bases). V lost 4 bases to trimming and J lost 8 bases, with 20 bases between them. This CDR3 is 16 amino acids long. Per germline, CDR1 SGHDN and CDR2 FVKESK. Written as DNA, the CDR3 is TGTGCCAGCAGCCCCGGAGGGGGGGGCCTCCGCGAAAAACTGTTTTTT. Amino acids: CASSPGGGGLREKLFF.

CDR3 sequence: CASNPSGTGREQYF. The CDR3 coding sequence is TGTGCCAGCAACCCTTCAGGGACAGGGAGAGAGCAGTACTTC. The chain has TRBV28 and TRBJ2-7, with 9 nucleotides matching TRBD1. The CDR3 is 14 amino acids. In germline, CDR1 is MDHEN, CDR2 SYDVKM. The V gene end was trimmed by 7 bases and the J gene end by 7 bases; junction bases not matched to a gene: 11.

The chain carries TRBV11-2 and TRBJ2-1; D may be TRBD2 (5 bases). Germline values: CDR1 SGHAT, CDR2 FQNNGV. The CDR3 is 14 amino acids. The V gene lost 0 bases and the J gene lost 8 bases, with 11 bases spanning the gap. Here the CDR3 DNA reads TGTGCCAGCAGCTTAGATAGAGGGATCGATGAGCAGTTCTTC. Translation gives CASSLDRGIDEQFF. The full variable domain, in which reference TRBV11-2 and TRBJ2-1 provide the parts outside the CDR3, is EAGVAQSPRYKIIEKRQSVAFWCNPISGHATLYWYQQILGQGPKLLIQFQNNGVVDDSQLPKDRFSAERLKGVDSTLKIQPAKLEDSAVYLCASSLDRGIDEQFFGPGTRLTVL.

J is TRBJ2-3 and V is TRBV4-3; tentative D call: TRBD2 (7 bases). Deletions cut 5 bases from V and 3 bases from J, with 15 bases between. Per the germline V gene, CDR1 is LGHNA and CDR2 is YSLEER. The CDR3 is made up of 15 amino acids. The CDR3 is CASSYTRGRTDTQYF. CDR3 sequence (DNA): TGCGCCAGCAGCTACACGCGGGGGCGAACAGATACGCAGTATTTT.

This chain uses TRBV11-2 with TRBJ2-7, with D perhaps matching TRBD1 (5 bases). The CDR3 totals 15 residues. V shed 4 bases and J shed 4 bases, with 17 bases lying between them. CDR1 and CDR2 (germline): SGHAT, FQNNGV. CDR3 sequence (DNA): TGTGCCAGCAGCTCCCTGGCAGGGTTAATTTACGAGCAGTACTTC. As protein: CASSSLAGLIYEQYF.

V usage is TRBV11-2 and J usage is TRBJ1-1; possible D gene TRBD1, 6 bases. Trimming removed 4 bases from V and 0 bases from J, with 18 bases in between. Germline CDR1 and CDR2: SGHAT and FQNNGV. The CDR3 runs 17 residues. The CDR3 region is CASSSLWYRVLNTEAFF. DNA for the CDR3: TGTGCCAGCAGCTCACTCTGGTACAGGGTTTTGAACACTGAAGCTTTCTTT.

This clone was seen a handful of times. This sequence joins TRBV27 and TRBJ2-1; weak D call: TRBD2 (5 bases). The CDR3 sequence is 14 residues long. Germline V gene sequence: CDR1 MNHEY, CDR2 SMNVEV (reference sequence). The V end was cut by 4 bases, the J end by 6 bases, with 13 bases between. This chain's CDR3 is CASSSQAGSNEQFF. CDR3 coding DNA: TGTGCCAGCAGTTCTCAGGCGGGTTCCAATGAGCAGTTCTTC.

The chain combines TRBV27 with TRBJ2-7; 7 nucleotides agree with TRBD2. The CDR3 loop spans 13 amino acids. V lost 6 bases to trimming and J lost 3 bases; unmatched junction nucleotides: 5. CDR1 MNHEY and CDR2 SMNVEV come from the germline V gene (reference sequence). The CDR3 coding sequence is TGTGCCAGCAGCGGGGAGGGGTTCTACGAGCAGTACTTC. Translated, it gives CASSGEGFYEQYF.

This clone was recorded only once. The CDR3 spells CASNLNTLSGANVLTF. CDR3 nucleotides: TGTGCCAGCAATTTAAACACCCTCTCTGGGGCCAACGTCCTGACTTTC. This chain links TRBV2 with TRBJ2-6, with D unresolved. This CDR3 comprises 16 residues. The ends were cut back, 7 bases at V and 0 bases at J, with 13 bases in the middle. Looked up from germline, CDR1 is SNHLY and CDR2 is FYNNEI.

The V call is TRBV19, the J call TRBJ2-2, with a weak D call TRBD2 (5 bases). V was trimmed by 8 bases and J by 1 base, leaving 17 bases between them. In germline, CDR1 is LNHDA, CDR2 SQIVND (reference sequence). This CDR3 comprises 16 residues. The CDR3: CASSNEDYKNTGELFF. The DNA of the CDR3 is TGTGCCAGTTCCAACGAAGACTATAAGAACACCGGGGAGCTGTTTTTT.

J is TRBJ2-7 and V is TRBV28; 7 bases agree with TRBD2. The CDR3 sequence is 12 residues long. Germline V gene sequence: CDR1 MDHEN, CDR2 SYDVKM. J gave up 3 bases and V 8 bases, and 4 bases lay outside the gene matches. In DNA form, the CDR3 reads TGTGCCAGCTCCGAGCGGGGCTACGAGCAGTACTTC. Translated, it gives CASSERGYEQYF.

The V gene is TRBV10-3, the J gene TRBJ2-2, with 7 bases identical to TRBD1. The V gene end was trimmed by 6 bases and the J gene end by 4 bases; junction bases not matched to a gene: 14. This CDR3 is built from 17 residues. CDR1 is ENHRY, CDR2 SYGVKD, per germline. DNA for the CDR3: TGTGCCATCAGGGTGGGACAGCCAGGCGTCGGCACCGGGGAGCTGTTTTTT. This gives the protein CAIRVGQPGVGTGELFF.

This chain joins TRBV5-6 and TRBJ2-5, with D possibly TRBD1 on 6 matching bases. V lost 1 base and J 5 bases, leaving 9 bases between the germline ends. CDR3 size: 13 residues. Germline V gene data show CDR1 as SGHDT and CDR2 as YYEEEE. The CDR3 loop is CASSLNRDETQYF. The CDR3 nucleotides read TGTGCCAGCAGCTTGAACAGGGACGAGACCCAGTACTTC.